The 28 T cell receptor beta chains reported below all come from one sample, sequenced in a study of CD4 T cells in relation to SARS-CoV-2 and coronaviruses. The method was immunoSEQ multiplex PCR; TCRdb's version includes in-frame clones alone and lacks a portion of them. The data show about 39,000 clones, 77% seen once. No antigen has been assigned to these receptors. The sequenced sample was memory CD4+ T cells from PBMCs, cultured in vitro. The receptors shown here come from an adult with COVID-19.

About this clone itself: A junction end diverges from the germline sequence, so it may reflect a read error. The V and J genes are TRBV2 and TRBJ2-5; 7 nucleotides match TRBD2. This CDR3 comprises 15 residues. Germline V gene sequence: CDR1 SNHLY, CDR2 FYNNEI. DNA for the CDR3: TGTGCCAGCAGCGAAGGACTAGGGGCTGGGGAGACCCAGTACTTC. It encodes CASSEGLGAGETQYF.

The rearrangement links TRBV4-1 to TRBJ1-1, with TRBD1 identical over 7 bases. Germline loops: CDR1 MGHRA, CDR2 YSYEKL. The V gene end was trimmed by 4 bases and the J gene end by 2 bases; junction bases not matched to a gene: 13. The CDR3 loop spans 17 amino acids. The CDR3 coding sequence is TGCGCCAGCAGCCGACAGGGCCCCGTTCTATTAAACACTGAAGCTTTCTTT. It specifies CASSRQGPVLLNTEAFF.

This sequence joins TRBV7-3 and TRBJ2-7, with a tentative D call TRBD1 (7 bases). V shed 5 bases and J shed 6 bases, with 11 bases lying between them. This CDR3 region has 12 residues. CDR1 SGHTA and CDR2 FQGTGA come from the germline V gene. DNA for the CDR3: TGTGCCAGCAGCCCTCAGGGGGGCGAGCAGTACTTC. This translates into CASSPQGGEQYF.

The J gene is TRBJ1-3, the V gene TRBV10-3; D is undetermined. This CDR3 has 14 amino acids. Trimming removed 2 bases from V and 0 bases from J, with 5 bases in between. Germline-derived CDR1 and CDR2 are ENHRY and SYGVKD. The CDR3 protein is CAISERTSGNTIYF. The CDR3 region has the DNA TGTGCCATCAGTGAGAGGACCTCTGGAAACACCATATATTTT.

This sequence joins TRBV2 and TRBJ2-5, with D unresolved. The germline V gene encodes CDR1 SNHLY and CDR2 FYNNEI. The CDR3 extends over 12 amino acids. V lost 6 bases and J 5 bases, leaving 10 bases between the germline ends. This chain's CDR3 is CASSKRVETQYF. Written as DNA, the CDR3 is TGTGCCAGCAGCAAACGAGTCGAGACCCAGTACTTC.

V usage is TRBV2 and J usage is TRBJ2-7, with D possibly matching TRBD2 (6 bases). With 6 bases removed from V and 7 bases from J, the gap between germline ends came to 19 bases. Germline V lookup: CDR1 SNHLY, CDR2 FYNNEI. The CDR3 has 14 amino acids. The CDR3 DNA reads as TGTGCCAGCAGCCCCCCGCTAGCGTCCCTGGAGCAGTACTTC. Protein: CASSPPLASLEQYF.

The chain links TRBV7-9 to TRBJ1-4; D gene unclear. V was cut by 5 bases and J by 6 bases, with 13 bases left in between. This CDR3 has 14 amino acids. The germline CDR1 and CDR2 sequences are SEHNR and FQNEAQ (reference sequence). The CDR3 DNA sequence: TGTGCCAGCAGCGTTGCAAACCGGGATGAAAAACTGTTTTTT. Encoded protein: CASSVANRDEKLFF.

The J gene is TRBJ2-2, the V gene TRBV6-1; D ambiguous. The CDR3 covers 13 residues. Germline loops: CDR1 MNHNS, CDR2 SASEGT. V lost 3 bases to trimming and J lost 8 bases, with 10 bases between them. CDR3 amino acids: CASSETVSGELFF. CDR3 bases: TGTGCCAGCAGTGAGACGGTGTCAGGGGAGCTGTTTTTT.

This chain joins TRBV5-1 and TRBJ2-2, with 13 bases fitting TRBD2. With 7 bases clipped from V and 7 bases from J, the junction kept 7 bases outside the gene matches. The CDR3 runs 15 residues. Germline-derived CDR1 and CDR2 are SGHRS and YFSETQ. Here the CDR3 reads CASSGLAGFDGELFF. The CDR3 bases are TGCGCCAGCTCGGGACTAGCGGGATTTGACGGGGAGCTGTTTTTT. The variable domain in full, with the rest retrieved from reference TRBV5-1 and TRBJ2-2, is KAGVTQTPRYLIKTRGQQVTLSCSPISGHRSVSWYQQTPGQGLQFLFEYFSETQRNKGNFPGRFSGRQFSNSRSEMNVSTLELGDSALYLCASSGLAGFDGELFFGEGSRLTVL.

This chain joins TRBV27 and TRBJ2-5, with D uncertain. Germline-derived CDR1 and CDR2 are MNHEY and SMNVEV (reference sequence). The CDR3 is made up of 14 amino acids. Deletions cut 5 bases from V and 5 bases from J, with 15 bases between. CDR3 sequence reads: CASSGPGRWETQYF. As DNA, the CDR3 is TGTGCCAGCAGTGGCCCCGGGCGGTGGGAGACCCAGTACTTC.

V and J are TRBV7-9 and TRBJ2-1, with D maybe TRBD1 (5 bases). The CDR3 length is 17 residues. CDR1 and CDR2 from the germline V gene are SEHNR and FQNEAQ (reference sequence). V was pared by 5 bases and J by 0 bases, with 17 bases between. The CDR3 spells CASSRRGHASSYNEQFF. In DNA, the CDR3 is TGTGCCAGCAGCCGCCGCGGACACGCGAGCTCCTACAATGAGCAGTTCTTC.

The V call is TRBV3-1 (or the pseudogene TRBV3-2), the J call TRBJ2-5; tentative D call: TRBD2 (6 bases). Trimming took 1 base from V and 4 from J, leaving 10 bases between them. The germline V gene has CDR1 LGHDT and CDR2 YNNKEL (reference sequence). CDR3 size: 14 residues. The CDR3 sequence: CASSQGFSGETQYF. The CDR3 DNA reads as TGTGCCAGCAGCCAAGGGTTTAGCGGAGAGACCCAGTACTTC.

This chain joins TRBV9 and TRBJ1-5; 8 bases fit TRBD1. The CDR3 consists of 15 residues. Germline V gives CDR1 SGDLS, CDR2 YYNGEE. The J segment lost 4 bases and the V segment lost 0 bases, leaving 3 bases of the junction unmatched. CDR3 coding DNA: TGTGCCAGCAGCGTAGAAGGACAGGGAAATCAGCCCCAGCATTTT. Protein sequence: CASSVEGQGNQPQHF.

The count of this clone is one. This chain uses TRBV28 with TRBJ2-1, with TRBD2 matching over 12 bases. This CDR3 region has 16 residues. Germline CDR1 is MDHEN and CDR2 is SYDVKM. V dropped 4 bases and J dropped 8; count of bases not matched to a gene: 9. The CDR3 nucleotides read TGTGCCAGCAGTTCTAGCGGGGGGGCCGGCAACGATGAGCAGTTCTTC. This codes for CASSSSGGAGNDEQFF.

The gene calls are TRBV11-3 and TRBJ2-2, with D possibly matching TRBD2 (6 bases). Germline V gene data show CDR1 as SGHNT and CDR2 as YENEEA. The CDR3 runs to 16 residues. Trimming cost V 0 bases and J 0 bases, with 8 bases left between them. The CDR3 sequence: CASSLDGGSNTGELFF. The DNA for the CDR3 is TGTGCCAGCAGCTTAGATGGGGGGTCGAACACCGGGGAGCTGTTTTTT.

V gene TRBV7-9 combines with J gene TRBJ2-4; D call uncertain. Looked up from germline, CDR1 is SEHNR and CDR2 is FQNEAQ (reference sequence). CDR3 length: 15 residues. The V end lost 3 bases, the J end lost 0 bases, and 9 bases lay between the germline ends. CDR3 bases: TGTGCCAGCAGCTTTGAGGTACTAGCCAAAAACATTCAGTACTTC. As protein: CASSFEVLAKNIQYF.

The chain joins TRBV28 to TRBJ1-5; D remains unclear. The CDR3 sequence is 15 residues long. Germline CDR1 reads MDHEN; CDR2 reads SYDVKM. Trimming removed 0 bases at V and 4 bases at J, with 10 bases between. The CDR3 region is CASSLWRDGNQPQHF. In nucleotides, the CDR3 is TGTGCCAGCAGTTTATGGAGGGATGGGAATCAGCCCCAGCATTTT.

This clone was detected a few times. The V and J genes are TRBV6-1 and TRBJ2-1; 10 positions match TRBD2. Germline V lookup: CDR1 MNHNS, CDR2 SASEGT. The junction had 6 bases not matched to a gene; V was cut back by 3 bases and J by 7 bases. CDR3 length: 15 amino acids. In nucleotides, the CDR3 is TGTGCCAGCAGTGATCTAGCGGGAGAGATAAATGAGCAGTTCTTC. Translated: CASSDLAGEINEQFF.

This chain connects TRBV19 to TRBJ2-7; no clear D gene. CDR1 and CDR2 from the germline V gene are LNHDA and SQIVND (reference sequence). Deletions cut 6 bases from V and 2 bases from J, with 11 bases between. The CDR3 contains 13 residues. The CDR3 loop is CASSTPDAYEQYF. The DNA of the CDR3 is TGTGCCAGTAGCACCCCAGATGCCTACGAGCAGTACTTC. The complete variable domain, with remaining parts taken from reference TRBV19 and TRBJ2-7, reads DGGITQSPKYLFRKEGQNVTLSCEQNLNHDAMYWYRQDPGQGLRLIYYSQIVNDFQKGDIAEGYSVSREKKESFPLTVTSAQKNPTAFYLCASSTPDAYEQYFGPGTRLTVT.

The CDR3 bases are TGTGCCAGCACACTCGGGACAGGGAGCTCCGAGCAGTACTTC. This encodes CASTLGTGSSEQYF. V and J are TRBV3-1 (or the pseudogene TRBV3-2) and TRBJ2-7; 9 bases agree with TRBD1. Germline loops: CDR1 LGHDT, CDR2 YNNKEL (reference sequence). The CDR3 runs to 14 residues. Trimming cost V 7 bases and J 6 bases; bases outside gene matches: 10.

The DNA for the CDR3 is TGCGCCAGCAGCTTGGGGCAGGGCGCCAAAAACATTCAGTACTTC. This translates into CASSLGQGAKNIQYF. The gene calls are TRBV5-1 and TRBJ2-4, with TRBD1 as a possible D gene (5 bases). V dropped 0 bases and J dropped 1 base, with 8 bases sitting between them. The CDR3 runs 15 residues. Germline CDR1 SGHRS, CDR2 YFSETQ. The whole variable domain, filled in from reference TRBV5-1 and TRBJ2-4, reads KAGVTQTPRYLIKTRGQQVTLSCSPISGHRSVSWYQQTPGQGLQFLFEYFSETQRNKGNFPGRFSGRQFSNSRSEMNVSTLELGDSALYLCASSLGQGAKNIQYFGAGTRLSVL.

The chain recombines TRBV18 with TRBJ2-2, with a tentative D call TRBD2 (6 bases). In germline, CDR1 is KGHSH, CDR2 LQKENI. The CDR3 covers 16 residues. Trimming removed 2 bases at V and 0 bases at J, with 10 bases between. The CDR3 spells CASSPRPGANTGELFF. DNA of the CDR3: TGTGCCAGCTCACCAAGGCCGGGAGCGAACACCGGGGAGCTGTTTTTT.

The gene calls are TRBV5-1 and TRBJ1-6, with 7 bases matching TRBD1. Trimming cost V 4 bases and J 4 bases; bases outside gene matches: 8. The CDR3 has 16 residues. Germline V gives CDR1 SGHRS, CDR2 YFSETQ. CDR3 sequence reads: CASSLTGSKYNSPLHF. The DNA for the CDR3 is TGCGCCAGCAGCCTGACAGGGTCTAAGTATAATTCACCCCTCCACTTT.

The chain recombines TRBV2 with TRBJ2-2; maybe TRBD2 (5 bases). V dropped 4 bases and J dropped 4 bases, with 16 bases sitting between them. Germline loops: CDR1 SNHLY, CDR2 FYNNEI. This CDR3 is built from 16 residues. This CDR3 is CASSVSAGISTGELFF. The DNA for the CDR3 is TGTGCCAGCAGTGTTTCGGCCGGGATAAGCACCGGGGAGCTGTTTTTT. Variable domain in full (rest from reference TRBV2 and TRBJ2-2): EPEVTQTPSHQVTQMGQEVILRCVPISNHLYFYWYRQILGQKVEFLVSFYNNEISEKSEIFDDQFSVERPDGSNFTLKIRSTKLEDSAMYFCASSVSAGISTGELFFGEGSRLTVL.

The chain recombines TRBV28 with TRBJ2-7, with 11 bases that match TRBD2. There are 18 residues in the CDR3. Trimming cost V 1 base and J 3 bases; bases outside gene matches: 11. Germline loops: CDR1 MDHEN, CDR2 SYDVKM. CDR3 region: CASSLLGASGRRLYEQYF. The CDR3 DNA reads TGTGCCAGCAGTTTATTGGGGGCTAGCGGGAGGAGGCTCTACGAGCAGTACTTC. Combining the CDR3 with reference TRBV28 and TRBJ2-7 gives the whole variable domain DVKVTQSSRYLVKRTGEKVFLECVQDMDHENMFWYRQDPGLGLRLIYFSYDVKMKEKGDIPEGYSVSREKKERFSLILESASTNQTSMYLCASSLLGASGRRLYEQYFGPGTRLTVT.

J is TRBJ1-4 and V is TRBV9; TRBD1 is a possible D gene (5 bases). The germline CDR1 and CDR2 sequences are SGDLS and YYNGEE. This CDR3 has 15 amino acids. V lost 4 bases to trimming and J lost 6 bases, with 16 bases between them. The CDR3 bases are TGTGCCAGCAGCCCGGGGGGGGAAACCTATGAAAAACTGTTTTTT. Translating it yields CASSPGGETYEKLFF.

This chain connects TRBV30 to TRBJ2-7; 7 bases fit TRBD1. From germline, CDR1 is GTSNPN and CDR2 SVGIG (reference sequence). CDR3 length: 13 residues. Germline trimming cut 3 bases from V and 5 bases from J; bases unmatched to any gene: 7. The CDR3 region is CAWRETGWNEQYF. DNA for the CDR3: TGTGCCTGGAGGGAGACAGGGTGGAACGAGCAGTACTTC.

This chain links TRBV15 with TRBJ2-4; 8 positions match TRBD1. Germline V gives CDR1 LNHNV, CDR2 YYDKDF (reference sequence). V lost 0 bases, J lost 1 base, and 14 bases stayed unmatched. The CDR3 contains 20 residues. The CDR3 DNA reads TGTGCCACCAGCAGAGATAGCGCAGGGGGCGATCCCTTGGCCAAAAACATTCAGTACTTC. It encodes CATSRDSAGGDPLAKNIQYF.